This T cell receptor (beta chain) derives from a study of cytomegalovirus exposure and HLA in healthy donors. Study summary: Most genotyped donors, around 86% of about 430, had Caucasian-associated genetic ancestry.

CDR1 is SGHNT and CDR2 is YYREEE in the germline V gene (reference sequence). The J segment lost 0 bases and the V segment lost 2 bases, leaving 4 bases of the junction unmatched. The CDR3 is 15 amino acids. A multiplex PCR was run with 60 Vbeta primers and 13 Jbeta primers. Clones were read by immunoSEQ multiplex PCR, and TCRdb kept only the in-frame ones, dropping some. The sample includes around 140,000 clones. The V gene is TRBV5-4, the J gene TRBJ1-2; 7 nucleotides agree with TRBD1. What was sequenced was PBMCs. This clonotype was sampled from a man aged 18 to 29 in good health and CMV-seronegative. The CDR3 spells CASSFGTASNYGYTF. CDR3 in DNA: TGTGCCAGCAGCTTCGGGACAGCATCTAACTATGGCTACACCTTC.